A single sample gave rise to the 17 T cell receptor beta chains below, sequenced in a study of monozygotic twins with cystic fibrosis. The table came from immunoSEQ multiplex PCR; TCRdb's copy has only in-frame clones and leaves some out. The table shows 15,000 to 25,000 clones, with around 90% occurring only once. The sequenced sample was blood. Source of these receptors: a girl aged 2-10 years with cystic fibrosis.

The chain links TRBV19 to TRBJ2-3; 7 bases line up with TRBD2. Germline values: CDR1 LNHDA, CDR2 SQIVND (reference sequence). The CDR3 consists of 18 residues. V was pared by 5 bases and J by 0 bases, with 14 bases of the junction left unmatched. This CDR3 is CASSGGPLSAGSTDTQYF. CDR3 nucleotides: TGTGCCAGTAGTGGCGGGCCCCTCTCAGCGGGGAGCACAGATACGCAGTATTTT.

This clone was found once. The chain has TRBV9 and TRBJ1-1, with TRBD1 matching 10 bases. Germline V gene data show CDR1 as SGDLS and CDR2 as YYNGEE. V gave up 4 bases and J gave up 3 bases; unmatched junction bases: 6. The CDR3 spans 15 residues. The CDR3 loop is CASSLRTGGYTEAFF. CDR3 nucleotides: TGTGCCAGCAGCCTCAGGACAGGGGGGTACACTGAAGCTTTCTTT.

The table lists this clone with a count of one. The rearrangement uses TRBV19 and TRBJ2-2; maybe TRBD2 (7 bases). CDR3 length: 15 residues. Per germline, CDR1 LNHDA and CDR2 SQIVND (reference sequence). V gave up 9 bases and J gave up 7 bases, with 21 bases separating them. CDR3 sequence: CASDRGGYQGGELFF. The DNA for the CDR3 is TGTGCCAGCGATAGGGGGGGATATCAAGGCGGGGAGCTGTTTTTT. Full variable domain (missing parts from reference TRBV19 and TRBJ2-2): DGGITQSPKYLFRKEGQNVTLSCEQNLNHDAMYWYRQDPGQGLRLIYYSQIVNDFQKGDIAEGYSVSREKKESFPLTVTSAQKNPTAFYLCASDRGGYQGGELFFGEGSRLTVL.

This CDR3 is CASSISLRSGRRPTDTQYF. The CDR3 DNA sequence: TGCGCCAGCAGTATCTCCCTAAGGAGCGGACGACGACCCACAGATACGCAGTATTTT. This chain links TRBV10-1 with TRBJ2-3; perhaps TRBD2 as D (5 bases). In germline, CDR1 is WNHNN, CDR2 SYGVQD (reference sequence). CDR3 length: 19 residues. The V end was cut by 5 bases, the J end by 2 bases, with 26 bases between.

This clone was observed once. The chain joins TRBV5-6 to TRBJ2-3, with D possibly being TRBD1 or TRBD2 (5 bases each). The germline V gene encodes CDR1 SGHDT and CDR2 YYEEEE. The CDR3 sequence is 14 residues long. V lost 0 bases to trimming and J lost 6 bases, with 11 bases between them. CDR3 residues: CASSLVGAPDTQYF. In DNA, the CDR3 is TGTGCCAGCAGCTTGGTCGGGGCACCGGATACGCAGTATTTT. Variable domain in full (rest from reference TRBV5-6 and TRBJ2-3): DAGVTQSPTHLIKTRGQQVTLRCSPKSGHDTVSWYQQALGQGPQFIFQYYEEEERQRGNFPDRFSGHQFPNYSSELNVNALLLGDSALYLCASSLVGAPDTQYFGPGTRLTVL.

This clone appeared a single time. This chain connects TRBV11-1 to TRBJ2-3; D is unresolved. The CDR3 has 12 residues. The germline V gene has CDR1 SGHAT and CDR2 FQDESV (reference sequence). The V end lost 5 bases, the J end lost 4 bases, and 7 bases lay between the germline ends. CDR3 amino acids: CASSPSPDTQYF. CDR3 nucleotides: TGTGCCAGCAGCCCGAGTCCAGATACGCAGTATTTT. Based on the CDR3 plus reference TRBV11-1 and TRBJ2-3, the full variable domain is EAEVAQSPRYKITEKSQAVAFWCDPISGHATLYWYRQILGQGPELLVQFQDESVVDDSQLPKDRFSAERLKGVDSTLKIQPAELGDSAMYLCASSPSPDTQYFGPGTRLTVL.

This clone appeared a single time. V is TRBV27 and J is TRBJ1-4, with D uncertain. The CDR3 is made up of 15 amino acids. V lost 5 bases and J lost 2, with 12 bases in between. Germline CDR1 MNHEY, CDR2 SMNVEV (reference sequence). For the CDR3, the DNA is TGTGCCAGCAGTCCGGCGCAGGATACTAATGAAAAACTGTTTTTT. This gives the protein CASSPAQDTNEKLFF.

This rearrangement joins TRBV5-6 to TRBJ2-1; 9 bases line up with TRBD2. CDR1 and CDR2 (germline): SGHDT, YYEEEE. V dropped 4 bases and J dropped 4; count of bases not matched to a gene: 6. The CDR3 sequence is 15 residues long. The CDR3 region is CASSHSGSGYNEQFF. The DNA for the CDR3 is TGTGCCAGCAGCCATAGCGGGAGCGGATACAATGAGCAGTTCTTC.

The CDR3 DNA reads as TGTGCCACCAGCAGAGAGGGGGTGAATGAGCAGTTCTTC. Residues: CATSREGVNEQFF. The gene calls are TRBV15 and TRBJ2-1; either TRBD1 or TRBD2 may supply D (5 bases each). CDR1 is LNHNV, CDR2 YYDKDF, per germline (reference sequence). The V end lost 0 bases, the J end lost 7 bases, and 7 bases lay between the germline ends. This CDR3 region has 13 residues.

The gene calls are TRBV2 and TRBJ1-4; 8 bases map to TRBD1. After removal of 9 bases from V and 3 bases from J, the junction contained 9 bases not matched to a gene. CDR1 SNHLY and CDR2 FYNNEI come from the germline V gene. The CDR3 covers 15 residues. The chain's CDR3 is CASNNQGASNEKLFF. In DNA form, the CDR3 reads TGTGCCAGTAACAATCAGGGGGCTTCTAATGAAAAACTGTTTTTT.

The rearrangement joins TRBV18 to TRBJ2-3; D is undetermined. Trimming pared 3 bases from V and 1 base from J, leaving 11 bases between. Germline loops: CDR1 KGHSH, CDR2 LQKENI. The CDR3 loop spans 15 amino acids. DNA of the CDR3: TGTGCCAGCTCACCGAGGCCCGAGGGCACAGATACGCAGTATTTT. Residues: CASSPRPEGTDTQYF.

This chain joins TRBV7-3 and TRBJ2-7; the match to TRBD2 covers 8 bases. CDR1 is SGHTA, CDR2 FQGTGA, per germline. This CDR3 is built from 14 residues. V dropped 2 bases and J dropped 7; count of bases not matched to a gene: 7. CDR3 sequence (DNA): TGTGCCAGCAGCTTAGAAGCGGGAGTAGGGGAGCAGTACTTC. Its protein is CASSLEAGVGEQYF. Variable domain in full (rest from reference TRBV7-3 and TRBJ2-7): GAGVSQTPSNKVTEKGKYVELRCDPISGHTALYWYRQSLGQGPEFLIYFQGTGAADDSGLPNDRFFAVRPEGSVSTLKIQRTERGDSAVYLCASSLEAGVGEQYFGPGTRLTVT.

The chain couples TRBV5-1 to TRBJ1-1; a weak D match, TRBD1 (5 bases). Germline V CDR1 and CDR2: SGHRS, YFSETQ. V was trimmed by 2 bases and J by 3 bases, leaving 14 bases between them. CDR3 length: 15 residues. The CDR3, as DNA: TGCGCCAGCAGCTTTACAGGTTTCCCGGACACTGAAGCTTTCTTT. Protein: CASSFTGFPDTEAFF.

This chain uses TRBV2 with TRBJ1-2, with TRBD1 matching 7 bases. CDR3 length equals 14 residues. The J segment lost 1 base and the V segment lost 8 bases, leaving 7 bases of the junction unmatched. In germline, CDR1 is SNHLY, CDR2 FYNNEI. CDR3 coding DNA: TGTGCCAGCCTTCGGGACAGTAATAACTATGGCTACACCTTC. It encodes CASLRDSNNYGYTF.

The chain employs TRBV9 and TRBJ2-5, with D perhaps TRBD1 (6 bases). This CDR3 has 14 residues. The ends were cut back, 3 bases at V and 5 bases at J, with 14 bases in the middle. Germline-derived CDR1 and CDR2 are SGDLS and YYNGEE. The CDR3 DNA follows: TGTGCCAGCAGCGCCAGGGGCCTCACGGAGACCCAGTACTTC. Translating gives CASSARGLTETQYF. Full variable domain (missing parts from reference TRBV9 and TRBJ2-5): DSGVTQTPKHLITATGQRVTLRCSPRSGDLSVYWYQQSLDQGLQFLIQYYNGEERAKGNILERFSAQQFPDLHSELNLSSLELGDSALYFCASSARGLTETQYFGPGTRLLVL.

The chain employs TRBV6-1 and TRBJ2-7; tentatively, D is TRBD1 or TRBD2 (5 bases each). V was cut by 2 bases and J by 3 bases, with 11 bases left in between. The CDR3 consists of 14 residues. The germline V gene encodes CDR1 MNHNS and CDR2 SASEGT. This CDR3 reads CASSERSGSYEQYF. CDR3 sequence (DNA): TGTGCCAGCAGTGAAAGGTCAGGGAGCTACGAGCAGTACTTC.

The CDR3 DNA sequence: TGCGCCAGCAGCCGGGTCGGGACTAGCGGGAGCTACGAGCAGTACTTC. It specifies CASSRVGTSGSYEQYF. J is TRBJ2-5 and V is TRBV5-1, with 14 bases matching TRBD2. Matching the DNA end better, TRBJ2-7 makes the J call doubtful. CDR1 is SGHRS, CDR2 YFSETQ, per germline. This CDR3 spans 16 amino acids.